A single TCR beta chain is shown here with its context. Its antigen is undetermined. This entry comes from a study of graft-versus-host responses after intestinal transplantation. Turning to the study itself: After anti-thymocyte globulin induction, recipients took tacrolimus and steroids for two to three years.

Findings and caveats of the study: HvG clone declines early post-transplant were associated with peak circulating GvH levels. Recipient marrow held GvH clones, some first seen in ileum or blood.

Produced via immunoSEQ multiplex PCR; TCRdb's table is partial and in-frame only. The table has some 100,000 clones, under 95% seen once; the top ten hold about 0.073%. V was shortened by 2 bases and J by 5 bases, with 12 bases between the two germline ends. CDR1 and CDR2 (germline): MDHEN, SYDVKM. The CDR3 contains 14 residues. The sequence was obtained from a human donor who was the organ donor for an intestinal transplant. The chain has TRBV28 and TRBJ1-1; no clear D. The sample was unstimulated CD8+ T cells sorted from spleen or lymph node cells, taken before transplant. This CDR3 is CASSLAHRRTEAFF. The CDR3, as DNA: TGTGCCAGCAGTTTAGCCCATCGGCGGACTGAAGCTTTCTTT.